This TCR beta chain was retrieved from a study of cytomegalovirus exposure and HLA in healthy donors. As for the study in general: The Caucasian-associated ancestry cluster held less than 85% of roughly 370 genotyped donors. General observations from the study: TRBV6-2, TRBV6-3 and some other V segments were unresolvable in 87-base-pair reads. The productive fraction for most TCR beta V segments was about 90% or about 30% in an earlier analysis. In vitro data verified three CMV-associated chains as specific for CMV antigens.

This PCR relied on a set of 60 Vbeta primers and 13 Jbeta primers. Here immunoSEQ multiplex PCR was the method, and the copy in TCRdb shows in-frame clones only, minus some. The repertoire includes under 250,000 clones, roughly 80% of them detected once, and 4.5% to 7% sits in the top ten. Concerning this clone itself: Its cognate antigen is unknown.

The V and J ends lost 4 bases and 4 bases, in that order; junction bases with no gene match: 10. CDR1 and CDR2 from the germline V gene are GTSNPN and SVGIG (reference sequence). The CDR3 sequence is 15 residues long. The receptor was isolated from a man aged 35-49 years in good health and CMV-seropositive. The chain carries TRBV30 and TRBJ2-7; 10 nucleotides agree with TRBD2. Source material: PBMCs. DNA of the CDR3: TGTGCCTGGACCCCCGGAACTAGCGGGATGTACGAGCAGTACTTC. Translating gives CAWTPGTSGMYEQYF.